The source of this TCR beta chain is a study of OX40 agonist ivuxolimab in advanced cancers. In the study overall: Clinicians treated patients with ivuxolimab, an agonistic anti-OX40 (CD134) antibody. Prior checkpoint blockade (anti-PD-1, anti-PD-L1 or anti-CTLA-4) was permitted; approximately 40% had it.

Patients with autoimmune history or systemic immunosuppression were excluded. This table comes from immunoSEQ multiplex PCR, and its TCRdb copy is limited to in-frame clones, with some not included. The sample consists of nearly 55,000 clones, roughly 91% of them appearing once. The receptor was derived from an adult with an advanced solid tumor such as melanoma, head and neck, liver or kidney cancer. The sample here was CD4+ or CD8+ T cells sorted from blood, taken in a trial of the OX40 agonist ivuxolimab.

CDR3 DNA sequence: TGTGCCAGCAGCGGTAGACAGACAGACTCAACTAATGAAAAACTGTTTTTT. Encoded protein: CASSGRQTDSTNEKLFF. This rearrangement joins TRBV7-3 to TRBJ1-4, with a possible D match to TRBD1 (5 bases). Germline CDR1 reads SGHTA; CDR2 reads FQGTGA. The CDR3 covers 17 residues. The V end lost 5 bases, the J end lost 0 bases, and 16 bases lay between the germline ends.